This T cell receptor beta chain emerged from a study of T cell responses to AZD1222 COVID-19 vaccine. Study-level points and caveats: Spike-specific TCR breadth and depth both grew after two AZD1222 doses. Spike as a whole was targeted by vaccine-associated CD4 TCRs, dominant at 160-218 and 743-854.

The protocol was immunoSEQ multiplex PCR, while the TCRdb copy is restricted to in-frame clones and leaves out a portion. The table lists approximately 100,000 clones, about 86% of them singletons. About this clone: Its antigen is not identified.

CDR3 size: 16 residues. CDR1 ENHRY and CDR2 SYGVKD come from the germline V gene. The V end was cut by 3 bases, the J end by 0 bases, with 14 bases between. The chain employs TRBV10-3 and TRBJ1-2, with D perhaps matching TRBD1 (5 bases). This receptor was taken from an adult in good health. The sample in question was peripheral blood, obtained on day 0 of AZD1222 vaccination. CDR3 residues: CAISELGGESNYGYTF. The CDR3 DNA sequence: TGTGCCATCAGTGAACTTGGGGGGGAGTCTAACTATGGCTACACCTTC.